These 16 T cell receptor beta chains were all obtained from the same sample, sequenced in a study of blood T cells in healthy people across ages. PCR was performed a second time for about 6 to 11 cycles using a sample-barcoded 5' primer and a J-beta primer mix. TCRdb reprocessed the 5' RACE reads via MiXCR and lists one record per CDR3 protein. The sample lists around 990,000 distinct CDR3 sequences, 20% to 25% occurring once. Another study also made use of these data, one on T cells of mothers and their children.

Source material: blood. The receptors come from a girl aged 2 to 10 in good health.

This clonotype was recorded a few times. One junction end does not reproduce the germline sequence, and a read error may be involved. The chain has TRBV4-3 and TRBJ2-7; D unresolved. CDR1 and CDR2 (germline): LGHNA, YSLEER. The CDR3 loop spans 14 amino acids. The CDR3 nucleotides are TGCGCCAGCAGCCAAGGGATCGGTCGCTACGGGCAGTACTTC. Translating it yields CASSQGIGRYGQYF.

This clonotype was recorded a few times. The rearrangement links TRBV29-1 to TRBJ2-3; D gene ambiguous. Germline-derived CDR1 and CDR2 are SQVTM and ANQGSEA. CDR3 size: 13 residues. The V end lost 4 bases, the J end lost 2 bases, and 10 bases lay between the germline ends. Written as DNA, the CDR3 is TGCAGCGTTGTAAGCAGCTACACAGATACGCAGTATTTT. It codes for CSVVSSYTDTQYF.

The chain joins TRBV28 to TRBJ1-1; 10 nucleotides agree with TRBD1. This CDR3 has 17 amino acids. Germline lookup yields CDR1 MDHEN and CDR2 SYDVKM. J was trimmed by 3 bases and V by 5 bases; bases with no gene match: 12. DNA for the CDR3: TGTGCCAGCAGTACCCTGAGTGCCGGGACAGGGGACACTGAAGCTTTCTTT. It translates to CASSTLSAGTGDTEAFF.

This clonotype was detected only a few times. The V call is TRBV6-1, the J call TRBJ1-4; 7 bases map to TRBD1. CDR1 and CDR2 from the germline V gene are MNHNS and SASEGT. With 8 bases clipped from V and 6 bases from J, the junction kept 15 bases outside the gene matches. The CDR3 runs to 16 residues. This CDR3 reads CASRRDRRLRDEKLFF. CDR3 nucleotide sequence: TGTGCCAGCCGCCGGGACAGAAGGCTTCGGGATGAAAAACTGTTTTTT.

This clonotype was seen more than once but under ten times. This rearrangement joins TRBV29-1 to TRBJ2-7; D is possibly TRBD2 (5 bases). The CDR3 consists of 12 residues. Trimming removed 4 bases from V and 0 bases from J, with 7 bases in between. Germline assignment: CDR1 SQVTM and CDR2 ANQGSEA. In DNA form, the CDR3 reads TGCAGCGTTGGGACTTACTCCTACGAGCAGTACTTC. Translated, it gives CSVGTYSYEQYF.

This chain uses TRBV24-1 with TRBJ1-5; D ambiguous. The V gene lost 2 bases and the J gene lost 5 bases, with 6 bases spanning the gap. The CDR3 consists of 13 residues. Germline loops: CDR1 KGHDR, CDR2 SFDVKD. CDR3 protein: CATSDSRDQPQHF. The CDR3 bases are TGTGCCACCAGTGATTCGAGGGATCAGCCCCAGCATTTT.

In its sample, this clonotype was seen a few times. This chain connects TRBV7-9 to TRBJ2-5; D perhaps matches TRBD2 (5 bases). Near its end, the DNA agrees better with TRBJ2-7, so the J call may be wrong. Germline CDR1 reads SEHNR; CDR2 reads FQNEAQ (reference sequence). The CDR3 consists of 15 residues. CDR3 sequence: CASSLAGGGIGEQYF. DNA for the CDR3: TGTGCCAGCAGCTTAGCAGGAGGAGGTATAGGCGAGCAGTACTTC.

CDR3 bases: TGTGCCATCAAGATCACAGGGGCAGACACTGAAGCTTTCTTT. It yields the protein CAIKITGADTEAFF. The gene calls are TRBV10-3 and TRBJ1-1, with 7 bases that match TRBD1. Germline V CDR1 and CDR2: ENHRY, SYGVKD. This CDR3 region has 14 residues. Germline trimming cut 7 bases from V and 3 bases from J; bases unmatched to any gene: 8.

The V and J genes are TRBV5-4 and TRBJ2-1; 7 bases fit TRBD2. Germline V lookup: CDR1 SGHNT, CDR2 YYREEE (reference sequence). The CDR3 sequence is 15 residues long. V gave up 4 bases and J gave up 1 base; unmatched junction bases: 5. The CDR3 DNA reads as TGTGCCAGCAGCCCCAGCGGGGTATCCTACAATGAGCAGTTCTTC. Its protein is CASSPSGVSYNEQFF.

This clonotype was observed a few times. The chain is built from TRBV20-1 and TRBJ2-5; D unclear. The J call is in doubt because the DNA end fits TRBJ2-1 better. CDR3 length: 14 residues. Germline V lookup: CDR1 DFQATT, CDR2 SNEGSKA (reference sequence). Here the CDR3 reads CSARDRAGYNEQFF. Written as DNA, the CDR3 is TGCAGTGCTAGAGATCGCGCCGGTTACAATGAGCAGTTCTTC.

CDR3 residues: CASSFGTGELYNEQYF. CDR3 sequence (DNA): TGTGCCAGCAGCTTCGGGACAGGGGAATTGTATAACGAGCAGTACTTC. The chain carries TRBV13 and TRBJ2-7; 10 bases line up with TRBD1. CDR3 size: 16 residues. V lost 3 bases, J lost 5 bases, and 10 bases stayed unmatched. Germline-derived CDR1 and CDR2 are PRHDT and FYEKMQ (reference sequence). The full variable domain, rest sourced from reference TRBV13 and TRBJ2-7, is AAGVIQSPRHLIKEKRETATLKCYPIPRHDTVYWYQQGPGQDPQFLISFYEKMQSDKGSIPDRFSAQQFSDYHSELNMSSLELGDSALYFCASSFGTGELYNEQYFGPGTRLTVT.

The V and J genes are TRBV6-1 and TRBJ1-2, with 9 bases fitting TRBD1. In germline, CDR1 is MNHNS, CDR2 SASEGT. The CDR3 covers 14 residues. The J segment lost 11 bases and the V segment lost 6 bases, leaving 13 bases of the junction unmatched. CDR3 loop: CASRQFGQGSGYTF. The CDR3 DNA follows: TGTGCCAGCAGACAGTTCGGACAGGGGAGTGGATACACCTTC.

The count of this clonotype is one. An end of the junction does not agree with germline; a read error may underlie this. The chain has TRBV7-3 and TRBJ2-3; D call uncertain. Germline V gene sequence: CDR1 SGHTA, CDR2 FQGTGA. The CDR3 totals 16 residues. The CDR3 bases are TGTGCCAGCAGCTTGGGCTATGGGGTGGAGTCGGGTACGCAGTACTTT. Translation: CASSLGYGVESGTQYF.

This clonotype turned up a few times. The chain is built from TRBV20-1 and TRBJ2-5, with 8 bases identical to TRBD2. Germline CDR1 and CDR2: DFQATT and SNEGSKA (reference sequence). The CDR3 extends over 14 amino acids. V lost 8 bases to trimming and J lost 2 bases; unmatched junction nucleotides: 10. The CDR3 DNA reads as TGCAGTCCTTTCCCGGGGGGGGTACAAGAGACCCAGTACTTC. This codes for CSPFPGGVQETQYF.

This clonotype was picked up a small number of times. The chain carries TRBV20-1 and TRBJ2-5, with a weak D call TRBD2 (6 bases). Trimming shortened V by 7 bases and J by 1 base, and 13 bases separated the two germline ends. The CDR3 is 13 residues long. Looked up from germline, CDR1 is DFQATT and CDR2 is SNEGSKA (reference sequence). The DNA of the CDR3 is TGCAGTGTCGAGCCCGGGGGCCAAGAGACCCAGTACTTC. This translates into CSVEPGGQETQYF.

This chain joins TRBV12-3 or TRBV12-4 and TRBJ2-1; D gene uncertain. Trimming took off 7 bases at V and 4 bases at J, with 8 bases between the two ends. The CDR3 loop spans 12 amino acids. The CDR3 DNA is TGTGCCAGCAATTTCCTTTACAATGAGCAGTTCTTC. Amino acid sequence: CASNFLYNEQFF.